One T cell receptor (beta chain) is described in this entry. The data belong to a study of technical replicates of blood from a handful of donors. This CDR3 comprises 16 residues. From germline, CDR1 is MNHEY and CDR2 SVGAGI. The trim removed 2 bases at V and 3 bases at J, leaving 9 bases unmatched. Sequenced by immunoSEQ multiplex PCR; TCRdb stores in-frame clones only, minus some. The data contain 65,000 to 95,000 clones, approximately 94% of them singletons. The source of this sequence is a human donor in good health. Sequences were obtained from T cells isolated from PBMCs. The chain has TRBV6-5 and TRBJ1-2, with TRBD1 identical over 7 bases. The chain's CDR3 is CASSYQTQGLDYGYTF. The CDR3 DNA reads as TGTGCCAGCAGTTACCAAACACAGGGGCTCGACTATGGCTACACCTTC.